This note documents a single T cell receptor beta chain sequence. What it binds is unknown. This entry is derived from a study of radiotherapy plus CTLA-4 blockade in lung cancer. Across the study: Overall, 15% to 20% of patients showed an objective response, while 31% attained disease control.

People whose metastatic non-small-cell lung cancer was chemo-refractory got focal radiation along with CTLA-4 blockade by ipilimumab. CDR1 and CDR2 (germline): SGHTA, FQGNSA. The CDR3 covers 16 residues. V trimming: 4 bases; J trimming: 0 bases; junction bases outside the gene matches: 6. Assay: immunoSEQ multiplex PCR; the TCRdb copy retains only in-frame clones and omits some. The table has roughly 80,000 clones, approximately 73% seen once. Findings of the study overall: Early clonal dynamics of blood T cells, together with interferon-beta, were reported as the best response predictor. Radiotherapy was combined with ipilimumab, and tumor-derived TCR clones then expanded in blood.

The material was peripheral blood, obtained from a patient treated with radiotherapy plus ipilimumab. This chain connects TRBV7-2 to TRBJ1-3; 7 nucleotides match TRBD1. The TCR originated in a human donor with non-small cell lung cancer whose response to radiotherapy plus ipilimumab could not be evaluated. CDR3 in amino acids: CASSWTGLSSGNTIYF. CDR3 in DNA: TGTGCCAGCAGCTGGACAGGCCTAAGCTCTGGAAACACCATATATTTT. The whole variable domain, filled in from reference TRBV7-2 and TRBJ1-3, reads GAGVSQSPSNKVTEKGKDVELRCDPISGHTALYWYRQSLGQGLEFLIYFQGNSAPDKSGLPSDRFSAERTGGSVSTLTIQRTQQEDSAVYLCASSWTGLSSGNTIYFGEGSWLTVV.